This T cell receptor beta chain stems from a study of post-analysis software for immune sequencing data. With 4 bases removed from V and 0 bases from J, the gap between germline ends came to 13 bases. Germline lookup yields CDR1 MNHEY and CDR2 SVGAGI. The CDR3 covers 16 residues. Study results and caveats: In patients, five or six TRBV segments were more frequent than in controls, with TRBV5-6, TRBV5-1 and TRBV20-1 among them.

Carried by the TCR beta cDNA libraries were unique molecular identifiers. Researchers reported approximately 480,000 cDNA molecules coming from roughly 0.93 to 9.6 million T cells. TCRdb recomputed calls from the PCR reads with MiXCR, one row per CDR3 protein. This table has hundreds of thousands of distinct CDR3 sequences, just under 30% appearing once. This clonotype was picked up one time. Its antigen is unidentified. The clonotype comes from a girl aged 5 to 17 with multiple sclerosis. This rearrangement joins TRBV6-5 to TRBJ1-3, with TRBD1 as a possible D gene (6 bases). Material: blood. The CDR3 DNA reads TGTGCCAGCAGTTCTACAGGGCCTAGCTCTGGAAACACCATATATTTT. It codes for CASSSTGPSSGNTIYF.